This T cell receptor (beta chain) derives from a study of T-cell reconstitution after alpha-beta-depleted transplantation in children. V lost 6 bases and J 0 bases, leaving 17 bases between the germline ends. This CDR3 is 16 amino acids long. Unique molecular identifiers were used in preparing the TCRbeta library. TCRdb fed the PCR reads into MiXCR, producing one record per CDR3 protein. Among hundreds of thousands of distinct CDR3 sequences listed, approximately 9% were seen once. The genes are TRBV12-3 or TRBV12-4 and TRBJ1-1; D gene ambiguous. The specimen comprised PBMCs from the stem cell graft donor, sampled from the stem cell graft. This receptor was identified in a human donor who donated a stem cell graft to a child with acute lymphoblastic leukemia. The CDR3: CASSPNTGRLNTEAFF. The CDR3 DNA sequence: TGTGCCAGCAGCCCGAACACTGGGCGGCTGAACACTGAAGCTTTCTTT.